Listed below are T cell receptor beta chains from one sample, sequenced in a study of vaccination and CD4 T cells after COVID-19. TCRdb ran MiXCR on the PCR reads and lists one entry per CDR3 protein. The sample holds about 6,800 distinct CDR3 sequences, approximately 35% seen once. Their recognized antigens are unknown. The sample consisted of CD4+ T cells from blood, cultured in vitro. Receptor source: a human donor in good health. CDR3s include the opening cysteine and the closing phenylalanine or tryptophan.

>TRBV7-2
CASSWAGRGTEAFF
>TRBV2
CASNRDRGSYTF
>TRBV20-1
CSATQGAYEQYF
>TRBV4-2
CASSPQGASGPQHF
>TRBV5-4
CASSYDDRVNGYTF
>TRBV5-5
CASSLAGVDGYTF
>TRBV21-1
CASSKRAAGGGNEQFF
>TRBV2
CATPRGASGAQGPDTQYF
>TRBV7-9
CASSLAGGEFVEQYF
>TRBV6-1
CASRRTGDGEQFF
>TRBV5-4
CASSPGTGGNYGYTF
>TRBV6-2/TRBV6-3
CASSKSRTGTSVPEQYF
>TRBV20-1
CSAYTGGSRGRGGYTF
>TRBV6-1
CASSRQGFGNQPQHF
>TRBV12-3/TRBV12-4
CATPKAGAYTGELFF
>TRBV4-2
CASSQGLAGVGGELFF
>TRBV27
CASSLKYRGVDEQYF
>TRBV20-1
CSAPGLAGRKTGELFF
>TRBV20-1
CCARGTGDYEQYF
>TRBV11-3
CASSSGLAGEQETQYF
>TRBV19
CASSSGRNQPQHF
>TRBV20-1
CSARGGGQRPANTGELFF
>TRBV11-3
CASSNYPGQRGQETQYF
>TRBV4-3
CASSQDQGNPFANTGELFF
>TRBV20-1
CRAGTGDRYEQYF
>TRBV12-3/TRBV12-4
CATNGGPNQPQHF
>TRBV15
CATSRDRIVLASEQYF
>TRBV27
CASRNRAGGPSGDTQYF
>TRBV6-2/TRBV6-3
CASYAGAYNEQFF
>TRBV11-2
CASSLVGRGNSPLHF
>TRBV7-3
CASSSGLAGDEQFF
>TRBV2
CASSRRPLETQYF
>TRBV18
CASSPWPKRVTDTQYF
>TRBV7-8
CASSLVTGDIQYF
>TRBV27
CASGGGAYEQYF
>TRBV5-1
CASSLGERSTEAFF
>TRBV4-3
CASSQDTGRGEQFF
>TRBV30
CAWSPGGETQYF
>TRBV7-8
CASSPRGGSSSSYEQYF
>TRBV10-3
CAISDSRINQPQHF
>TRBV19
CASSPWGQGLINTEAFF
>TRBV4-3
CASSQDAGGSGTGELFF
>TRBV6-1
CASYSMTEAKNIQYF
>TRBV29-1
CSVNEGVDTQYF
>TRBV7-9
CASSLVRRAGYEQYF
>TRBV18
CASSPLWGGTGELFF
>TRBV20-1
CSASLTGGGMEQYF
>TRBV28
CASSGAGGPYEQYF
>TRBV6-2/TRBV6-3
CASSYDSSGANVLTF
>TRBV15
CATSSGQGSSYEQYF
>TRBV6-1
CASSEASVTDTQYF
>TRBV5-8
CASSFHTGRAFF
>TRBV19
CASSIGDRRNTEAFF